A single sample is the source of the 14 T cell receptor beta chains below, sequenced in a study of blood T cell repertoires in COVID-19 (dated by TCRdb to the early 2020s). The library was produced with the immunoSEQ multiplex PCR assay. Held by TCRdb, this immuneACCESS table contains in-frame sequences only and omits some clones. Under half of the omission traces to an unresolved V gene where checked; the cause of the rest is unknown. The sample yields about 98,000 clones; about 80% were counted once. The ten largest clones capture about a tenth of the sample. Sequenced material: peripheral blood. All receptors derive from a man aged 65-85 years with active or convalescent COVID-19.

The rearrangement links TRBV7-9 to TRBJ2-1, with a weak D call TRBD1 (6 bases). The CDR3 consists of 14 residues. Germline values: CDR1 SEHNR, CDR2 FQNEAQ (reference sequence). V gave up 4 bases and J gave up 6 bases, with 13 bases separating them. CDR3: CASSSIQGGNEQFF. As DNA, the CDR3 is TGTGCCAGCAGCTCCATACAGGGCGGCAATGAGCAGTTCTTC. Full variable domain (missing parts from reference TRBV7-9 and TRBJ2-1): DTGVSQNPRHKITKRGQNVTFRCDPISEHNRLYWYRQTLGQGPEFLTYFQNEAQLEKSRLLSDRFSAERPKGSFSTLEIQRTEQGDSAMYLCASSSIQGGNEQFFGPGTRLTVL.

This chain uses TRBV19 with TRBJ1-5; unclear D gene. The CDR3 spans 13 residues. Trimming removed 10 bases at V and 1 base at J, with 11 bases between. Germline assignment: CDR1 LNHDA and CDR2 SQIVND (reference sequence). The CDR3 sequence: CATDGGSNQPQHF. DNA of the CDR3: TGTGCCACGGACGGCGGGAGCAATCAGCCCCAGCATTTT.

The chain carries TRBV6-2 or TRBV6-3 and TRBJ2-5; a possible D gene is TRBD1 (6 bases). The CDR3 consists of 14 residues. Trimming shortened V by 6 bases and J by 1 base, and 12 bases separated the two germline ends. Germline V lookup: CDR1 MNHEY, CDR2 SVGEGT. Here the CDR3 reads CASSRGRSQETQYF. The CDR3 nucleotides are TGTGCCAGCAGCAGGGGCCGCTCCCAAGAGACCCAGTACTTC.

Only a few counts were recorded for this clone. V is TRBV11-2 and J is TRBJ2-3; 11 nucleotides match TRBD2. Germline CDR1 reads SGHAT; CDR2 reads FQNNGV. V shed 5 bases and J 4 bases; nucleotides not matched to a gene: 14. The CDR3 consists of 18 residues. This chain's CDR3 is CASSPHGLAGGQADTQYF. CDR3 bases: TGTGCCAGCAGCCCCCATGGTTTAGCGGGGGGGCAGGCAGATACGCAGTATTTT.

The V gene is TRBV7-8, the J gene TRBJ2-3; perhaps TRBD2 as D (6 bases). CDR1 and CDR2 (germline): SGHVS, FQNEAQ. The CDR3 has 16 amino acids. With 5 bases removed from V and 0 bases from J, the gap between germline ends came to 15 bases. In nucleotides, the CDR3 is TGTGCCAGCAGCCCCAGGTCTGGACTAAGCACAGATACGCAGTATTTT. It is translated as CASSPRSGLSTDTQYF.

The V call is TRBV5-8, the J call TRBJ2-5, with 11 bases aligning to TRBD2. This CDR3 has 14 amino acids. Germline V CDR1 and CDR2: SGHTS, YDEGEE. V lost 2 bases, J lost 4 bases, and 1 base stayed unmatched. CDR3 region: CASSLLAGVETQYF. The CDR3 region has the DNA TGTGCCAGCAGCTTACTAGCGGGGGTAGAGACCCAGTACTTC.

The rearrangement links TRBV6-6 to TRBJ1-6; D is possibly TRBD1 (6 bases). CDR3 size: 15 residues. The V end lost 2 bases, the J end lost 7 bases, and 12 bases lay between the germline ends. Germline V gene sequence: CDR1 MNHNY, CDR2 SVGAGI (reference sequence). The CDR3 here is CASSYQRQANSPLHF. CDR3 nucleotides: TGTGCCAGCAGTTACCAAAGACAGGCGAATTCACCCCTCCACTTT.

This clone has just a few counts. J is TRBJ2-2 and V is TRBV11-2; D may be TRBD1 (6 bases). The V end lost 6 bases, the J end lost 4 bases, and 18 bases lay between the germline ends. Germline V gene lookup returns CDR1 SGHAT and CDR2 FQNNGV. This CDR3 region has 16 residues. The CDR3 protein is CASSPLLRDTTGELFF. DNA of the CDR3: TGTGCCAGCAGTCCTTTACTCCGGGACACCACCGGGGAGCTGTTTTTT.

This chain joins TRBV20-1 and TRBJ2-7; TRBD2 is a possible D gene (6 bases). Germline V CDR1 and CDR2: DFQATT, SNEGSKA (reference sequence). Trimming removed 0 bases from V and 9 bases from J, with 9 bases in between. CDR3 length equals 11 residues. The CDR3 sequence is CSAREGGWQYF. The CDR3, as DNA: TGCAGTGCTAGAGAAGGAGGGTGGCAGTACTTC.

This clone was counted a single time. The chain carries TRBV5-6 and TRBJ2-5; possible D gene TRBD1, 6 bases. The V end was cut by 4 bases, the J end by 5 bases, with 15 bases between. The germline gives CDR1 SGHDT, CDR2 YYEEEE. The CDR3 is 14 amino acids. DNA for the CDR3: TGTGCCAGCAGCACCGGACAGCGTTTGGAGACCCAGTACTTC. This gives the protein CASSTGQRLETQYF.

The CDR3 loop is CASSLSGQGHQPQHF. Here the CDR3 DNA reads TGTGCCAGCAGCTTGTCAGGTCAGGGGCACCAGCCCCAGCATTTT. The chain recombines TRBV5-6 with TRBJ1-5, with D possibly matching TRBD1 (6 bases). From germline, CDR1 is SGHDT and CDR2 YYEEEE. The CDR3 contains 15 residues. Trimming left V 1 base short and J 7 bases short, with 15 bases between.

The rearrangement links TRBV7-9 to TRBJ1-1, with a possible D match to TRBD1 (6 bases). V shed 3 bases and J shed 7 bases, with 18 bases lying between them. The CDR3 consists of 15 residues. CDR1 is SEHNR, CDR2 FQNEAQ, per germline (reference sequence). As DNA, the CDR3 is TGTGCCAGCAGCTTCCCCCACAGGGTGCAGGATGAAGCTTTCTTT. Its translation: CASSFPHRVQDEAFF.

V gene TRBV12-5 combines with J gene TRBJ2-1; TRBD2 agrees at 8 bases. With V trimmed by 7 bases and J by 9 bases, 8 bases remained unmatched. This CDR3 contains 13 residues. Germline CDR1 is LGHNT and CDR2 is FRNRAP. The CDR3 loop reads CASVLGGAGEQFF. The CDR3 region has the DNA TGTGCTAGTGTCCTCGGGGGGGCCGGTGAGCAGTTCTTC.

The V gene is TRBV30, the J gene TRBJ2-1; 9 positions match TRBD2. Per the germline V gene, CDR1 is GTSNPN and CDR2 is SVGIG (reference sequence). This CDR3 is 17 amino acids long. Trimming removed 3 bases from V and 0 bases from J; junction bases left unmatched: 9. CDR3 region: CAWRTVAGASSYNEQFF. CDR3 nucleotide sequence: TGTGCCTGGAGGACAGTAGCGGGGGCGAGCTCCTACAATGAGCAGTTCTTC.